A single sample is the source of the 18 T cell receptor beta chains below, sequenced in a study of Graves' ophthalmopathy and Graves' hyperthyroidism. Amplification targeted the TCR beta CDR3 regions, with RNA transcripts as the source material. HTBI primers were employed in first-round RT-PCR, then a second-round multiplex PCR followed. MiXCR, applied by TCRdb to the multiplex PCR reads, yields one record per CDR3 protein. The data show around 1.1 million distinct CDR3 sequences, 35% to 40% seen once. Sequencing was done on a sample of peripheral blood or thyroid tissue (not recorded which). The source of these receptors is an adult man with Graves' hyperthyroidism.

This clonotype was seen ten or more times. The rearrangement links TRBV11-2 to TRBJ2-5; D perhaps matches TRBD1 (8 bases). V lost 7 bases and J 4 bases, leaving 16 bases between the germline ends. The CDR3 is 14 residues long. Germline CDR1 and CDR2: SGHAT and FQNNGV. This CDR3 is CASKRGGTGETQYF. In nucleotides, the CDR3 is TGTGCCAGCAAAAGGGGGGGGACAGGAGAGACCCAGTACTTC.

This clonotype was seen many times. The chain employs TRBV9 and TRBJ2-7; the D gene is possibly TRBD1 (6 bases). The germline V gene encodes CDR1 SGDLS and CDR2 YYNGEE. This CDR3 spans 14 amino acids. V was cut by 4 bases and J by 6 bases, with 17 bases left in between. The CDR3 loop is CASSPRPDSLEQYF. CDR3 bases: TGTGCCAGCAGCCCTCGACCGGACAGCCTCGAGCAGTACTTC.

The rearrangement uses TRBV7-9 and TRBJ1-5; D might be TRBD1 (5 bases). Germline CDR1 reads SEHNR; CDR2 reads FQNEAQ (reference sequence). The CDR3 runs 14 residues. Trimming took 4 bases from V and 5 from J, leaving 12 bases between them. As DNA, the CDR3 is TGTGCCAGCAGCTCCCCCGGAGGGGATCAGCCCCAGCATTTT. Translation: CASSSPGGDQPQHF.

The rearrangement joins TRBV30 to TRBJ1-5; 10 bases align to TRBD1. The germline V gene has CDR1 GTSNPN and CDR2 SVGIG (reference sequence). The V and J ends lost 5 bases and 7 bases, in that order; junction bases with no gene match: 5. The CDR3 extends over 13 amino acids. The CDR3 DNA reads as TGTGCCTGGGACAGGGGGCCCCGCCAGCCCCAGCATTTT. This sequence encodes CAWDRGPRQPQHF.

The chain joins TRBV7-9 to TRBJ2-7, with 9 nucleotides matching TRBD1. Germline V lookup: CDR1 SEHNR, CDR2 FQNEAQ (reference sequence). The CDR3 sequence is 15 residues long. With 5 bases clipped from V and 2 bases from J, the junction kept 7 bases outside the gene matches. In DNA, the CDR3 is TGTGCCAGCAGCCTACTCGGGACAGGGCCCTACGAGCAGTACTTC. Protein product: CASSLLGTGPYEQYF. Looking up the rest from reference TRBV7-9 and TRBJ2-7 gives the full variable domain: DTGVSQNPRHKITKRGQNVTFRCDPISEHNRLYWYRQTLGQGPEFLTYFQNEAQLEKSRLLSDRFSAERPKGSFSTLEIQRTEQGDSAMYLCASSLLGTGPYEQYFGPGTRLTVT.

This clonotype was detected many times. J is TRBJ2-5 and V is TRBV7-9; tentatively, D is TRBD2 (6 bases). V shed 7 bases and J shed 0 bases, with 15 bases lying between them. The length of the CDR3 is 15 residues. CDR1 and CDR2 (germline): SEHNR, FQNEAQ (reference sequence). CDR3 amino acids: CASIPRGRYQETQYF. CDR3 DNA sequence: TGTGCCAGCATCCCGCGGGGCCGGTACCAAGAGACCCAGTACTTC. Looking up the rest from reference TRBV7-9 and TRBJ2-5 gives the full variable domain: DTGVSQNPRHKITKRGQNVTFRCDPISEHNRLYWYRQTLGQGPEFLTYFQNEAQLEKSRLLSDRFSAERPKGSFSTLEIQRTEQGDSAMYLCASIPRGRYQETQYFGPGTRLLVL.

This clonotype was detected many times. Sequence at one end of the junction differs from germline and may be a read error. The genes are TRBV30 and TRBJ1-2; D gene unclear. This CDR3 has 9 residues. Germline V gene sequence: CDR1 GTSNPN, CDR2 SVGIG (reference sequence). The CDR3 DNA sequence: TGTGCCTGGAGTGTACTCCACCGCTTC. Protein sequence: CAWSVLHRF.

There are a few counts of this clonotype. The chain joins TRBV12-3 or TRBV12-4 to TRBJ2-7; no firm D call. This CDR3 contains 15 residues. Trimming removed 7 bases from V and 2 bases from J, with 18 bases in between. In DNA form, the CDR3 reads TGTGCCAGCACATATAAGCCGCGAAATACCTACGAGCAGTACTTC. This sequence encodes CASTYKPRNTYEQYF.

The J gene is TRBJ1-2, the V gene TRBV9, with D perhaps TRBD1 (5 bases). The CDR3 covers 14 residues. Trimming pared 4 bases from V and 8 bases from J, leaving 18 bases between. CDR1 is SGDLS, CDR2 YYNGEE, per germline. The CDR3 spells CASSPRQTLYGYTF. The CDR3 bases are TGTGCCAGCAGCCCCCGACAGACCCTGTACGGCTACACCTTC. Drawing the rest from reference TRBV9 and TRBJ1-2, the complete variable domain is DSGVTQTPKHLITATGQRVTLRCSPRSGDLSVYWYQQSLDQGLQFLIQYYNGEERAKGNILERFSAQQFPDLHSELNLSSLELGDSALYFCASSPRQTLYGYTFGSGTRLTVV.

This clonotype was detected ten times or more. CDR3: CATSGPTELNQPQHF. In DNA, the CDR3 is TGTGCCACCAGTGGCCCCACAGAGTTGAATCAGCCCCAGCATTTT. The chain uses TRBV24-1 and TRBJ1-5; D call uncertain. The germline V gene encodes CDR1 KGHDR and CDR2 SFDVKD. The CDR3 has 15 residues. Between the trimmed V and J ends, which lost 5 bases and 4 bases, there was a span of 14 bases.

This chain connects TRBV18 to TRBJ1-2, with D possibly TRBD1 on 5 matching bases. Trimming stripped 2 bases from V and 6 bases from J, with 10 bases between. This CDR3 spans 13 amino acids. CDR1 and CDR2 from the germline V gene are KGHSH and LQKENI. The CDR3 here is CASSPVQGNGYTF. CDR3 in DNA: TGTGCCAGCTCACCAGTTCAGGGAAATGGCTACACCTTC.

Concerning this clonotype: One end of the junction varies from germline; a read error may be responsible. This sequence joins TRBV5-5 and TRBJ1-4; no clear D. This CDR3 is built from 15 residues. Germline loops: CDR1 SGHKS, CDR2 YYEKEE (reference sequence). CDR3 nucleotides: TGCGCCAGCAGTCAGGATGGCGGAATAAATGAAAAACTGTTTTTT. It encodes CASSQDGGINEKLFF.

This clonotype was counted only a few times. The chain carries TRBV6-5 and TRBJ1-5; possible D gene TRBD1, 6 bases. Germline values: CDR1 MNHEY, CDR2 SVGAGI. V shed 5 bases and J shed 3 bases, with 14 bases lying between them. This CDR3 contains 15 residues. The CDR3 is CASSARGGNNQPQHF. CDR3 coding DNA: TGTGCCAGCAGTGCCAGGGGAGGGAACAATCAGCCCCAGCATTTT.

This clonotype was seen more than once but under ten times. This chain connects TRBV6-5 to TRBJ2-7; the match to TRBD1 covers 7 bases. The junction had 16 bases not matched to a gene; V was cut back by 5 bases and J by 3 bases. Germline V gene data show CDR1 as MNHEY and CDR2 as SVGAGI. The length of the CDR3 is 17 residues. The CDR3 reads CASSPRPGQRLHYEQYF. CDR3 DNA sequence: TGTGCCAGCAGTCCGAGACCGGGACAGCGACTCCACTACGAGCAGTACTTC.

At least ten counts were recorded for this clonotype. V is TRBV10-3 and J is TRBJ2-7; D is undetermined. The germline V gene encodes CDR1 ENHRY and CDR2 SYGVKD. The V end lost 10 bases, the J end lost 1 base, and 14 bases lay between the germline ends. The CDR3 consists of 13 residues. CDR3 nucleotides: TGTGCCACTGAGCGTGGGCGATCCTACGAGCAGTACTTC. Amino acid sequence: CATERGRSYEQYF.

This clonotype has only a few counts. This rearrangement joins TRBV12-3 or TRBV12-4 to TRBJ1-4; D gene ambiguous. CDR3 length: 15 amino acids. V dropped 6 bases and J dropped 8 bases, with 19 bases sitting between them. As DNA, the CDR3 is TGTGCCAGCAGCATTTACCGACCCGAGGGAGAAAAACTGTTTTTT. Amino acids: CASSIYRPEGEKLFF.

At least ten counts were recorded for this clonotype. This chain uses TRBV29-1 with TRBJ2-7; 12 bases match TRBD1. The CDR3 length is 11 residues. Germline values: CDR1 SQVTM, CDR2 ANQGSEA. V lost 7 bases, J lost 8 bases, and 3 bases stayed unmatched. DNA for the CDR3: TGCAGCGCGGGACAGGGGGCGAAGCAGTACTTC. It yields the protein CSAGQGAKQYF.

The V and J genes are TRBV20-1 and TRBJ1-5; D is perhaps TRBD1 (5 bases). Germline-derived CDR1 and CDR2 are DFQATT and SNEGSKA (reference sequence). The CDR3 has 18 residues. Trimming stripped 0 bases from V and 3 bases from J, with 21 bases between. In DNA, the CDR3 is TGCAGTGCTAGAGATTATCGAGCAGGGATGAAGCACAATCAGCCCCAGCATTTT. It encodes CSARDYRAGMKHNQPQHF.